This entry lists 31 T cell receptor beta chains sequenced from one sample in a study of T cells after yellow fever vaccination. TCRdb re-derived calls from the 5' RACE reads in MiXCR, one entry per CDR3 protein. The sample consists of approximately 580,000 distinct CDR3 sequences, roughly a sixth of them appearing once. The sequencing used PBMCs, collected 5 days after the first yellow fever vaccination. These TCRs come from a young man who received the YFV17D yellow fever vaccine.

This rearrangement joins TRBV29-1 to TRBJ1-1; D uncertain. CDR1 SQVTM and CDR2 ANQGSEA come from the germline V gene. V dropped 6 bases and J dropped 0 bases, with 8 bases sitting between them. The CDR3 sequence is 12 residues long. The CDR3 loop is CSVQPMNTEAFF. The CDR3 coding sequence is TGCAGCGTCCAACCCATGAACACTGAAGCTTTCTTT. The full variable domain, with the rest looked up from reference TRBV29-1 and TRBJ1-1, is SAVISQKPSRDICQRGTSLTIQCQVDSQVTMMFWYRQQPGQSLTLIATANQGSEATYESGFVIDKFPISRPNLTFSTLTVSNMSPEDSSIYLCSVQPMNTEAFFGQGTRLTVV.

Ten or more counts support this clonotype. The chain couples TRBV12-3 or TRBV12-4 to TRBJ2-1; 8 bases match TRBD1. The CDR3 consists of 12 residues. The J segment lost 8 bases and the V segment lost 8 bases, leaving 5 bases of the junction unmatched. The CDR3 DNA reads as TGTGCCAGCCAGGGGGCTTGGGATGAGCAGTTCTTC. Translated, it gives CASQGAWDEQFF.

This clonotype has only a few counts. This chain connects TRBV12-3 or TRBV12-4 to TRBJ2-5; D might be TRBD2 (5 bases). The CDR3 has 13 residues. Trimming took 5 bases from V and 0 from J, leaving 7 bases between them. The CDR3 protein is CASSPTNQETQYF. CDR3 coding DNA: TGTGCCAGCAGTCCGACTAACCAAGAGACCCAGTACTTC.

The chain combines TRBV4-2 with TRBJ2-1; D uncertain. This CDR3 spans 14 amino acids. Deletions cut 0 bases from V and 5 bases from J, with 8 bases between. Germline-derived CDR1 and CDR2 are LGHNA and YNFKEQ. This CDR3 is CASSQDRPDNEQFF. The CDR3 coding sequence is TGTGCCAGCAGCCAAGATAGGCCGGACAATGAGCAGTTCTTC.

The rearrangement links TRBV6-4 to TRBJ2-2, with D tentatively TRBD1 or TRBD2 (5 bases each). Trimming left V 2 bases short and J 4 bases short, with 8 bases between. Per the germline V gene, CDR1 is MRHNA and CDR2 is SNTAGT. The CDR3 has 14 amino acids. The CDR3 sequence: CASSDGGGTGELFF. The DNA of the CDR3 is TGTGCCAGCAGTGACGGGGGTGGCACCGGGGAGCTGTTTTTT.

This clonotype has just a few counts. This chain joins TRBV15 and TRBJ1-2; no firm D call. The germline CDR1 and CDR2 sequences are LNHNV and YYDKDF (reference sequence). The CDR3 totals 17 residues. V was trimmed by 0 bases and J by 0 bases, leaving 14 bases between them. This CDR3 reads CATSRDGGRNPNYGYTF. CDR3 DNA sequence: TGTGCCACCAGCAGAGATGGTGGACGGAATCCTAACTATGGCTACACCTTC.

The V and J genes are TRBV6-5 and TRBJ2-1; no clear D. Deletions cut 0 bases from V and 7 bases from J, with 16 bases between. There are 16 residues in the CDR3. The germline V gene encodes CDR1 MNHEY and CDR2 SVGAGI. The CDR3 reads CASSYSPAGLGNEQFF. For the CDR3, the DNA is TGTGCCAGCAGTTACTCGCCAGCCGGTTTGGGGAATGAGCAGTTCTTC.

The chain uses TRBV4-3 and TRBJ2-7; tentatively, D is TRBD1 (6 bases). Germline-derived CDR1 and CDR2 are LGHNA and YSLEER. Trimming took 0 bases from V and 6 from J, leaving 15 bases between them. There are 15 residues in the CDR3. The chain's CDR3 is CASSQEGTGYGEQYF. For the CDR3, the DNA is TGCGCCAGCAGCCAAGAAGGAACAGGGTACGGCGAGCAGTACTTC.

This chain uses TRBV6-2 or TRBV6-3 with TRBJ2-1; D is tentatively TRBD1 or TRBD2 (6 bases each). Trimming removed 6 bases at V and 10 bases at J, with 19 bases between. Germline CDR1 and CDR2: MNHEY and SVGEGT. This CDR3 comprises 14 residues. As DNA, the CDR3 is TGTGCCAGCAGGAATGGGGGGCCCACAGGGGAGCAGTTCTTC. This codes for CASRNGGPTGEQFF.

A few counts support this clonotype. The rearrangement links TRBV7-2 to TRBJ1-2; the D is unclear. V was clipped by 4 bases and J by 4 bases, with 10 bases between them. The CDR3 loop spans 13 amino acids. Germline V gives CDR1 SGHTA, CDR2 FQGNSA. The CDR3 here is CASSSVSSYGYTF. The CDR3, as DNA: TGTGCCAGCAGCTCGGTTTCTTCCTATGGCTACACCTTC.

This clonotype was counted a few times. The chain links TRBV11-3 to TRBJ2-1, with 8 bases aligning to TRBD2. CDR3 length equals 15 residues. Trimming took 5 bases from V and 7 from J; bases not matched to a gene: 10. Germline loops: CDR1 SGHNT, CDR2 YENEEA. The CDR3 here is CASSQQDGGGNEQFF. In nucleotides, the CDR3 is TGTGCCAGCAGCCAACAAGACGGGGGGGGGAATGAGCAGTTCTTC.

The chain recombines TRBV5-6 with TRBJ1-2; 9 nucleotides match TRBD1. Germline values: CDR1 SGHDT, CDR2 YYEEEE. The CDR3 extends over 15 amino acids. V dropped 4 bases and J dropped 7; count of bases not matched to a gene: 11. The DNA for the CDR3 is TGTGCCAGCAGCCTAACCGGGACAGGGAGGTTTGGCTACACCTTC. Its translation is CASSLTGTGRFGYTF.

This clonotype was seen many times. The V gene is TRBV12-3 or TRBV12-4, the J gene TRBJ1-3; TRBD1 aligns across 10 bases. V was clipped by 6 bases and J by 2 bases; unmatched bases: 4. The length of the CDR3 is 15 residues. CDR3 DNA sequence: TGTGCCAGCAGGGAAGGGACAGGGGCTGGAAACACCATATATTTT. Its protein is CASREGTGAGNTIYF.

This clonotype came up a few times. The genes are TRBV7-6 and TRBJ2-1; D possibly corresponds to TRBD1 (6 bases). The ends were cut back, 6 bases at V and 9 bases at J, with 18 bases in the middle. Germline V gives CDR1 SGHVS, CDR2 FNYEAQ. The CDR3 loop spans 14 amino acids. CDR3 nucleotides: TGTGCCAGCAGTAAAACCCAGGGGTTTGGTGAGCAGTTCTTC. This sequence encodes CASSKTQGFGEQFF.

This clonotype was detected only a few times. This rearrangement joins TRBV6-1 to TRBJ2-7; D is undetermined. The germline V gene encodes CDR1 MNHNS and CDR2 SASEGT. With 5 bases removed from V and 3 bases from J, the gap between germline ends came to 5 bases. The CDR3 extends over 11 amino acids. The CDR3 region has the DNA TGTGCCAGCAGTAGAAACTACGAGCAGTACGTC. Its translation: CASSRNYEQYV.

V gene TRBV20-1 combines with J gene TRBJ2-7; a possible D gene is TRBD2 (6 bases). With 1 base removed from V and 7 bases from J, the gap between germline ends came to 14 bases. Looked up from germline, CDR1 is DFQATT and CDR2 is SNEGSKA (reference sequence). The CDR3 length is 13 residues. CDR3 nucleotides: TGCAGTGCTAGAGCCCCGGGGGTTAGGGAGCAGTACTTC. Protein sequence: CSARAPGVREQYF.

The sample holds a few counts of this clonotype. This chain joins TRBV12-3 or TRBV12-4 and TRBJ2-5; possibly TRBD1 for D (6 bases). V was cut by 7 bases and J by 5 bases, with 17 bases left in between. The CDR3 has 14 amino acids. The CDR3 is CASKTTGFGETQYF. CDR3 nucleotides: TGTGCCAGCAAAACAACAGGGTTTGGCGAGACCCAGTACTTC.

The gene calls are TRBV20-1 and TRBJ1-1; 7 nucleotides align to TRBD1. Germline CDR1 is DFQATT and CDR2 is SNEGSKA (reference sequence). V shed 0 bases, J shed 11 bases, and the junction held 9 bases outside the gene matches. The CDR3 has 13 residues. The CDR3 nucleotides are TGCAGTGCTAGAGATAGGGGGCCCGGTGGGGCTTTCTTT. Its translation is CSARDRGPGGAFF.

The chain uses TRBV4-2 and TRBJ2-3; D is perhaps TRBD1 (5 bases). CDR1 is LGHNA, CDR2 YNFKEQ, per germline. Trimming cost V 4 bases and J 3 bases, with 20 bases left between them. The CDR3 is made up of 17 amino acids. The CDR3 spells CASSPGPVRVLTDTQYF. The CDR3 nucleotides read TGTGCCAGCAGCCCCGGGCCCGTCAGGGTTCTAACAGATACGCAGTATTTT.

This clonotype was found many times. V is TRBV10-1 and J is TRBJ1-5; no firm D call. Germline CDR1 and CDR2: WNHNN and SYGVQD (reference sequence). Trimming left V 7 bases short and J 2 bases short, with 18 bases between. This CDR3 has 16 amino acids. The CDR3 DNA sequence: TGCGCCAGCAATTCGAGGCCCCCCGAAGGCAATCAGCCCCAGCATTTT. As protein: CASNSRPPEGNQPQHF.

This clonotype has more than one count but fewer than ten. The CDR3 here is CSVETRTGISTDTQYF. The CDR3 DNA reads as TGCAGCGTCGAGACCCGGACAGGGATCAGTACAGATACGCAGTATTTT. V gene TRBV29-1 combines with J gene TRBJ2-3; 8 bases fit TRBD1. The J segment lost 3 bases and the V segment lost 6 bases, leaving 14 bases of the junction unmatched. Germline loops: CDR1 SQVTM, CDR2 ANQGSEA. The CDR3 has 16 amino acids.

The chain recombines TRBV7-2 with TRBJ1-3; maybe TRBD1 (5 bases). Trimming took off 2 bases at V and 0 bases at J, with 11 bases between the two ends. The CDR3 contains 16 residues. Germline values: CDR1 SGHTA, CDR2 FQGNSA. CDR3 protein: CASSLHSGASGNTIYF. DNA of the CDR3: TGTGCCAGCAGCTTACACAGCGGGGCCTCTGGAAACACCATATATTTT.

This clonotype was seen more than once but under ten times. The chain is built from TRBV7-9 and TRBJ1-4; D is uncertain. V was shortened by 2 bases and J by 4 bases, with 8 bases between the two germline ends. The length of the CDR3 is 14 residues. Germline lookup yields CDR1 SEHNR and CDR2 FQNEAQ (reference sequence). The DNA of the CDR3 is TGTGCCAGCAGCTTAAGCACGCTTAATGAAAAACTGTTTTTT. Encoded protein: CASSLSTLNEKLFF.

This clonotype was seen only a few times. The chain joins TRBV10-3 to TRBJ2-2, with 9 nucleotides matching TRBD2. V was pared by 5 bases and J by 2 bases, with 3 bases of the junction left unmatched. CDR1 and CDR2 (germline): ENHRY, SYGVKD. The CDR3 contains 15 residues. CDR3 loop: CAISLAGPNTGELFF. CDR3 coding DNA: TGTGCCATCAGTCTAGCGGGGCCAAACACCGGGGAGCTGTTTTTT.

This rearrangement joins TRBV5-1 to TRBJ1-1; 7 positions match TRBD1. The germline V gene has CDR1 SGHRS and CDR2 YFSETQ. This CDR3 is built from 14 residues. The ends lost 2 bases at V and 3 bases at J; junction bases unmatched: 4. The CDR3 nucleotides read TGCGCCAGCAGCTTAACAGGGGAGTACACTGAAGCTTTCTTT. This codes for CASSLTGEYTEAFF.

The gene calls are TRBV20-1 and TRBJ2-7; D may be TRBD2 (7 bases). This CDR3 spans 14 amino acids. Germline V CDR1 and CDR2: DFQATT, SNEGSKA (reference sequence). CDR3 in amino acids: CRSREGQLGFEQYV. Written as DNA, the CDR3 is TGCAGATCTAGGGAGGGACAACTAGGGTTCGAGCAGTACGTC.

The CDR3 loop is CASSEPGASYGYTF. CDR3 nucleotides: TGTGCCAGCAGTGAACCAGGGGCGAGCTATGGCTACACCTTC. The V call is TRBV6-1, the J call TRBJ1-2, with D possibly being TRBD1 (6 bases). Looked up from germline, CDR1 is MNHNS and CDR2 is SASEGT. V was shortened by 2 bases and J by 4 bases, with 11 bases between the two germline ends. The CDR3 spans 14 residues.

This clonotype has only one observation. This rearrangement joins TRBV4-2 to TRBJ2-1; D unresolved. There are 16 residues in the CDR3. Germline CDR1 reads LGHNA; CDR2 reads YNFKEQ. The V end lost 0 bases, the J end lost 2 bases, and 11 bases lay between the germline ends. CDR3 loop: CASSQDDFGPYNEQFF. CDR3 coding DNA: TGTGCCAGCAGCCAAGATGACTTTGGGCCCTACAATGAGCAGTTCTTC.

This clonotype was observed a handful of times. The CDR3 DNA reads TGTGCCAGCCGGGCCCCGGGGCACCGGGAGGGCTACACCTTC. Translating it yields CASRAPGHREGYTF. This rearrangement joins TRBV6-1 to TRBJ1-2, with TRBD1 as a possible D gene (5 bases). Per germline, CDR1 MNHNS and CDR2 SASEGT. Trimming shortened V by 8 bases and J by 8 bases, and 21 bases separated the two germline ends. The CDR3 totals 14 residues.

The rearrangement joins TRBV6-6 to TRBJ2-7; 7 nucleotides agree with TRBD1. V shed 6 bases, J shed 5 bases, and the junction held 4 bases outside the gene matches. The CDR3 is made up of 12 amino acids. Germline CDR1 is MNHNY and CDR2 is SVGAGI (reference sequence). This CDR3 reads CASSKGANEQYV. The CDR3 DNA sequence: TGTGCCAGCAGCAAGGGGGCCAACGAGCAGTACGTC.

This clonotype came up many times. V and J are TRBV7-8 and TRBJ2-2; TRBD2 matches at 12 bases. Looked up from germline, CDR1 is SGHVS and CDR2 is FQNEAQ. Trimming cost V 5 bases and J 5 bases; bases outside gene matches: 12. There are 18 residues in the CDR3. CDR3 nucleotide sequence: TGTGCCAGCAGCCCCACCCCTCTAGCGGGGGGGCAAACCGGGGAGCTGTTTTTT. As protein: CASSPTPLAGGQTGELFF.